Listed below are T cell receptor beta chains from one sample, sequenced in a study of blood T cells in healthy people across ages. TCRdb passed the 5' RACE reads through MiXCR, listing each CDR3 protein once. This table has around 2 million distinct CDR3 sequences, about two fifths appearing once. Sequenced sample: blood. These receptors were taken from a human donor in good health. The CDR3 runs from the conserved cysteine through the conserved F or W. Fields, in order: V gene, clone size, D gene, J gene, CDR3 protein, CDR3 DNA. The D gene is left open where the match is weak. Clone size is not always given. Where it is, it says once, few, many or a class for expanded clones.

TRBV5-1	.	.	TRBJ1-2	CASSGYRSANYGYTF	TGCGCCAGCAGCGGGTATCGATCCGCCAACTATGGCTACACCTTC
TRBV5-1	.	TRBD1	TRBJ1-2	CASSLGTGDDYGYTF	TGCGCCAGCAGCTTGGGGACAGGGGATGACTATGGCTACACCTTC
TRBV5-1	many	TRBD2	TRBJ2-3	CASSSGLAGTDTQYF	TGCGCCAGCAGCTCCGGACTAGCGGGCACAGATACGCAGTATTTT
TRBV5-6	.	.	TRBJ2-7	CASRDRSSSYEQYF	TGTGCCAGCAGAGACAGGTCGAGCTCCTACGAGCAGTACTTC
TRBV7-7	.	.	TRBJ2-5	CASSFASNQETQYF	TGTGCTAGCAGCTTCGCGTCTAACCAAGAGACCCAGTACTTC
TRBV7-2	.	TRBD1	TRBJ1-2	CASSSSGGHDYGYTF	TGTGCCAGCAGCTCCTCAGGGGGTCATGACTATGGCTACACCTTC
TRBV6-1	.	TRBD2	TRBJ2-2	CASSELEGRGTGELFF	TGTGCCAGCAGTGAATTAGAGGGGAGGGGCACCGGGGAGCTGTTTTTT
TRBV6-5	many	.	TRBJ1-2	CASSSAGYGYTF	TGTGCCAGCAGTTCAGCGGGCTATGGCTACACCTTC
TRBV5-6	.	.	TRBJ1-1	CASSGPGVNTEAFF	TGTGCCAGCAGCGGGCCGGGAGTGAACACTGAAGCTTTCTTT
TRBV20-1	.	TRBD1	TRBJ1-5	CSARRGQAQPQHF	TGCAGTGCTAGGAGAGGACAGGCTCAGCCCCAGCATTTT
TRBV28	.	TRBD2	TRBJ2-7	CASTGGSQKISYEQYF	TGTGCCAGCACGGGGGGATCCCAAAAAATCTCCTACGAGCAGTACTTC
TRBV7-2	.	.	TRBJ2-7	CASSVVYRSASYEQYF	TGTGCCAGCAGCGTTGTTTACAGGTCGGCATCCTACGAGCAGTACTTC
TRBV12-3/TRBV12-4	.	.	TRBJ2-4	CASGVSLAKNIQYF	TGTGCCAGCGGAGTTAGTCTAGCCAAAAACATTCAGTACTTC
TRBV12-3/TRBV12-4	.	.	TRBJ1-5	CASSPGDANNQPQHF	TGTGCCAGCAGTCCCGGGGACGCCAACAATCAGCCCCAGCATTTT
TRBV12-3/TRBV12-4	few	.	TRBJ1-2	CASSPVGGYGYTF	TGTGCCAGCAGTCCCGTTGGGGGGTATGGCTACACCTTC
TRBV3-1	few	TRBD1	TRBJ1-2	CASSQENRGTTNGYTF	TGTGCCAGCAGCCAAGAGAACAGGGGGACTACAAACGGCTACACCTTC
TRBV10-3	many	.	TRBJ2-1	CAISESEVEQFF	TGTGCCATCAGTGAGTCAGAAGTTGAGCAGTTCTTC
TRBV5-1	.	.	TRBJ2-7	CASSPGRGGYSYEQYF	TGCGCCAGCAGCCCGGGTCGAGGGGGATACTCCTACGAGCAGTACTTC
TRBV5-5	.	.	TRBJ1-5	CASSLYQGINQPQHF	TGTGCCAGCAGCTTGTATCAGGGGATAAATCAGCCCCAGCATTTT
TRBV29-1	few	.	TRBJ2-5	CSVEGTPVETQYF	TGCAGCGTTGAAGGAACCCCGGTTGAGACCCAGTACTTC
TRBV7-9	.	.	TRBJ2-7	CASSTRIYEQYF	TGTGCCAGCAGCACCAGAATCTACGAGCAGTACTTC
TRBV5-1	.	.	TRBJ2-3	CASSLSSPDTQYF	TGTGCCAGTTCCCTTTCTAGCCCAGATACGCAGTATTTT
TRBV20-1	.	TRBD2	TRBJ2-3	CSAPLAASVDTQYF	TGCAGTGCTCCTCTAGCGGCATCCGTAGATACGCAGTATTTT
TRBV18	.	.	TRBJ2-2	CASSPPEGLNTGELFF	TGTGCCAGCTCACCACCGGAGGGGTTGAACACCGGGGAGCTGTTTTTT
TRBV5-5	few	TRBD1	TRBJ1-2	CASSARQGGKGYTF	TGTGCCAGCAGCGCACGACAGGGGGGCAAGGGCTACACCTTC
TRBV12-3/TRBV12-4	.	TRBD2	TRBJ2-1	CASSTTSGGREEQFF	TGTGCCAGCAGCACGACTAGCGGGGGCCGCGAGGAGCAGTTCTTC
TRBV20-1	few	.	TRBJ1-2	CSARWSRGFGNTF	TGCAGTGCTAGATGGAGTCGGGGGTTTGGAAACACCTTC
TRBV12-3/TRBV12-4	few	.	TRBJ2-7	CASSLGTIHEQYF	TGTGCCAGCAGTTTAGGGACAATTCACGAGCAGTACTTC
TRBV20-1	few	.	TRBJ2-5	CSATPQETQYF	TGCAGTGCGACCCCCCAAGAGACCCAGTACTTC
TRBV3-1	few	.	TRBJ2-1	CASSQDWDHNEQFF	TGTGCCAGCAGCCAAGATTGGGACCACAATGAGCAGTTCTTC
TRBV9	.	.	TRBJ2-3	CASSVDPRGYSTDTQYF	TGTGCCAGCAGCGTAGATCCCCGCGGCTATAGCACAGATACGCAGTATTTT
TRBV20-1	few	.	TRBJ2-3	CSAKVGGPGETDTQYF	TGCAGTGCCAAGGTCGGGGGGCCGGGTGAAACAGATACGCAGTATTTT
TRBV7-9	many	.	TRBJ2-7	CASSLIGGEQYF	TGTGCCAGCAGCTTAATCGGGGGCGAGCAGTACTTC
TRBV6-1	.	.	TRBJ1-5	CASSPFGTPRSNSNQPQHF	TGTGCCAGCAGTCCTTTCGGGACACCCCGTTCGAATAGCAATCAGCCCCAGCATTTT
TRBV6-5	.	.	TRBJ1-2	CASSYSRTGYFSGYTF	TGTGCCAGCAGTTACTCCCGGACGGGCTATTTCAGTGGCTACACCTTC
TRBV4-1	.	.	TRBJ2-2	CASSQEERGNTGELFF	TGCGCCAGCAGCCAAGAAGAAAGGGGGAACACCGGGGAGCTGTTTTTT
TRBV7-2	.	.	TRBJ2-1	CASSPDSSPYNEQFF	TGTGCCAGCAGCCCCGACTCTAGCCCCTACAATGAGCAGTTCTTC
TRBV5-6	few	.	TRBJ2-5	CASSLVGSKETQYF	TGTGCCAGCAGCTTGGTTGGCAGTAAAGAGACCCAGTACTTC